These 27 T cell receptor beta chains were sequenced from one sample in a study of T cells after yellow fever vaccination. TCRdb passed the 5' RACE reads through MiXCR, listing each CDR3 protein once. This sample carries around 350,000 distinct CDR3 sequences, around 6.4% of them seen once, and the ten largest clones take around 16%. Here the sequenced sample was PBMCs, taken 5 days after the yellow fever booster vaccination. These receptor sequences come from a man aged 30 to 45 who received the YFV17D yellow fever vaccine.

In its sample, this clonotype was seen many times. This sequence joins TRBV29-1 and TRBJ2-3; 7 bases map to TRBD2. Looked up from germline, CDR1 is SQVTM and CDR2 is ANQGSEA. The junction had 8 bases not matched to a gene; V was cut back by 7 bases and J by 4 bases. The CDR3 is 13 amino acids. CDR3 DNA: TGCAGCGCCCTAAGCGGGATGGCAGATACGCAGTATTTT. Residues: CSALSGMADTQYF.

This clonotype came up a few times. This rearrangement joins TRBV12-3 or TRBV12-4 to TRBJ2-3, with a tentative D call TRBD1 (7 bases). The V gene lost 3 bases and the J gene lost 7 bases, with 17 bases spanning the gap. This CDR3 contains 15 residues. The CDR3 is CASSLDYQGVYTQYF. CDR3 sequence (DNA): TGTGCCAGCAGTTTGGACTATCAGGGGGTCTATACGCAGTATTTT.

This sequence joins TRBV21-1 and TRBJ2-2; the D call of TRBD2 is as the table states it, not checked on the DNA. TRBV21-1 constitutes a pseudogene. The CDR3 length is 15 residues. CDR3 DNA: TGTGCCAGCAGCGCCCCGGGACTAGTGTCCGGGGAGCTGTTTTTT. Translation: CASSAPGLVSGELFF.

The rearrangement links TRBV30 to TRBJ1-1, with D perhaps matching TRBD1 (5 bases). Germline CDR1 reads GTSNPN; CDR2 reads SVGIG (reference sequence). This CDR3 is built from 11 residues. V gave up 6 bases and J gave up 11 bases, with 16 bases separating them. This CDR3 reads CACSGRRRAFF. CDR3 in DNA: TGTGCCTGTTCGGGACGGCGCCGTGCTTTCTTT.

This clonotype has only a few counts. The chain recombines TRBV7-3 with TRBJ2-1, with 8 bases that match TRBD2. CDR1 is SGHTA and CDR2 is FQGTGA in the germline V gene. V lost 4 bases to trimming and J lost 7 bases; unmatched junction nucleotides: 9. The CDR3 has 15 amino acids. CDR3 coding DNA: TGTGCCAGCAGCTCGAGAGCGGGAGTTTGGAATGAGCAGTTCTTC. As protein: CASSSRAGVWNEQFF.

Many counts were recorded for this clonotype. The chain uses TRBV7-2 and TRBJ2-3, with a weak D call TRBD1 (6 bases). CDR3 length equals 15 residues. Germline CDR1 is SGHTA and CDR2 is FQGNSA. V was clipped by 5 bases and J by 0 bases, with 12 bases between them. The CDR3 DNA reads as TGTGCCAGCAGCCCAACGGACAGAAGCACAGATACGCAGTATTTT. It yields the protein CASSPTDRSTDTQYF.

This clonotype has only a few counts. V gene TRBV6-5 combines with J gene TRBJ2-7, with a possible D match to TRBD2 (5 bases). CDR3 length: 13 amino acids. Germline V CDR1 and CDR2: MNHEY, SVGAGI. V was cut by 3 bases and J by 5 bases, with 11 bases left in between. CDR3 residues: CASSYARRNEQYF. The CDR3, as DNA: TGTGCCAGCAGTTATGCCAGGAGGAACGAGCAGTACTTC.

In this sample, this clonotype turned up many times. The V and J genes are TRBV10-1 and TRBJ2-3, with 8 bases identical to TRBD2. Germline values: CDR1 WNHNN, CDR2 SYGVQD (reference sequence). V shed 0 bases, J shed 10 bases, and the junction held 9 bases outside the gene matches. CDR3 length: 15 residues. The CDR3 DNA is TGCGCCAGCAGTGAGTCGTCTAGCGGGCTTTCTGCGCAGTATTTT. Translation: CASSESSSGLSAQYF.

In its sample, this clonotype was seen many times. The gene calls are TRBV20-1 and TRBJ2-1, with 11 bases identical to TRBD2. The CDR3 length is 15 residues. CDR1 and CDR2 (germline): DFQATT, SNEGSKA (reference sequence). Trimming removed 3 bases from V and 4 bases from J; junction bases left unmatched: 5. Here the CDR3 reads CSARGGTSGYNEQFF. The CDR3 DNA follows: TGCAGTGCTAGGGGCGGGACTAGCGGATACAATGAGCAGTTCTTC.

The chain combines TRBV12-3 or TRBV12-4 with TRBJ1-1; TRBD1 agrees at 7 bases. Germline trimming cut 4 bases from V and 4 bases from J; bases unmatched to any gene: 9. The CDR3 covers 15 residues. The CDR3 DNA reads TGTGCCAGCAGTTCACATGCAGGGGGAGGCACTGAAGCTTTCTTT. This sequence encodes CASSSHAGGGTEAFF.

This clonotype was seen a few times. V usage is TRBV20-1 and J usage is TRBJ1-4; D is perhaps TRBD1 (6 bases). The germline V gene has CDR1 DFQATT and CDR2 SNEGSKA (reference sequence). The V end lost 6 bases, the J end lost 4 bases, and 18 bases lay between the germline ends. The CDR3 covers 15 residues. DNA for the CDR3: TGCAGTGCACCAAGGATGACAGGAAATAATGAAAAACTGTTTTTT. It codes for CSAPRMTGNNEKLFF.

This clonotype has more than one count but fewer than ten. The CDR3 nucleotides are TGCAGTGCCATGATCGGGGGTCCCTCCTACGAGCAGTACTTC. Its translation is CSAMIGGPSYEQYF. This chain joins TRBV20-1 and TRBJ2-7; possibly TRBD2 for D (6 bases). This CDR3 has 14 amino acids. The germline V gene has CDR1 DFQATT and CDR2 SNEGSKA (reference sequence). V was shortened by 6 bases and J by 0 bases, with 15 bases between the two germline ends.

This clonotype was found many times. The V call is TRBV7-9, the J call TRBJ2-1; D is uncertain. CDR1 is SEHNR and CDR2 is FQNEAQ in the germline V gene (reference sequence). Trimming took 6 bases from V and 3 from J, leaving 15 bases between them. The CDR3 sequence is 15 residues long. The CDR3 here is CASSRLDRSYNEQFF. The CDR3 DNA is TGTGCCAGCAGTCGACTCGATAGAAGCTACAATGAGCAGTTCTTC.

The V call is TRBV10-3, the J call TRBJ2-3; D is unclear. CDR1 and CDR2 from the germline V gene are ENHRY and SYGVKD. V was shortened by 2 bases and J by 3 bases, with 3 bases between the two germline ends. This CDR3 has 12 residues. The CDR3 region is CAISERTDTQYF. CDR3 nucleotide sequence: TGTGCCATCAGTGAGCGTACAGATACGCAGTATTTT.

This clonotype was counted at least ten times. CDR3 DNA: TGTGCCAGCGGGGCGACTGAAGCTTTCTTT. Translating gives CASGATEAFF. This chain uses TRBV25-1 with TRBJ1-1; a possible D gene is TRBD1 (5 bases). The V gene lost 8 bases and the J gene lost 5 bases, with 6 bases spanning the gap. CDR1 MGHDK and CDR2 SYGVNS come from the germline V gene. This CDR3 region has 10 residues.

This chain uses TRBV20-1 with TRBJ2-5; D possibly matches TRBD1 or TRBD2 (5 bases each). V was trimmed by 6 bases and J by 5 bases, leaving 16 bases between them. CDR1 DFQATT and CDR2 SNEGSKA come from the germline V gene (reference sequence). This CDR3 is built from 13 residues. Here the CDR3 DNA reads TGCAGTGCCGACCCAACGGGGCGGGAGACCCAGTACTTC. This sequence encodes CSADPTGRETQYF.

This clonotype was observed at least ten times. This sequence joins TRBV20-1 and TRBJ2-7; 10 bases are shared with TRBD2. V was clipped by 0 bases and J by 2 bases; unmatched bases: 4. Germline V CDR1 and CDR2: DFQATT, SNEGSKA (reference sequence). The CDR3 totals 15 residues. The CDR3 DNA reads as TGCAGTGCTAGAGATCCAGCGGGAGGGACCTACGAGCAGTACTTC. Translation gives CSARDPAGGTYEQYF.

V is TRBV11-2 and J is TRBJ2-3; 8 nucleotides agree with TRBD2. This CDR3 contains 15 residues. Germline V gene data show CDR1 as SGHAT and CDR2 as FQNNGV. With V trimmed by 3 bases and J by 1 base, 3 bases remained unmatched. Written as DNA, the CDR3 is TGTGCCAGCAGCTTTGACGGGAGGGGCACAGATACGCAGTATTTT. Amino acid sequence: CASSFDGRGTDTQYF.

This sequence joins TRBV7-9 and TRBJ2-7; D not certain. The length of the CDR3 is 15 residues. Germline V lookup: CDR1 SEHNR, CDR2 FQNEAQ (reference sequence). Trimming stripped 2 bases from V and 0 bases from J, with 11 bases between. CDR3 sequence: CASSLSRALSYEQYF. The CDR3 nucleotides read TGTGCCAGCAGCTTAAGCCGGGCCCTCTCCTACGAGCAGTACTTC.

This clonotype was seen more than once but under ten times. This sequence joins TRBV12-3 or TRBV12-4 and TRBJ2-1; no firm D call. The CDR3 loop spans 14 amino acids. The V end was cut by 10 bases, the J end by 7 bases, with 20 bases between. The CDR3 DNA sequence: TGTGCCACCGCCTCAACGTCCTTCACAAATGAGCAGTTCTTC. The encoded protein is CATASTSFTNEQFF.

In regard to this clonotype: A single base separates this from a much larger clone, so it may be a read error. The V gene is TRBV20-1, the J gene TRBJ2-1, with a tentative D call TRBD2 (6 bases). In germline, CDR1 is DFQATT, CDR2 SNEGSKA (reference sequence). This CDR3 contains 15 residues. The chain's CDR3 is CSARALANPYNEQLF. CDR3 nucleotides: TGCAGTGCTAGAGCTCTAGCGAACCCATACAATGAGCAGTTATTC.

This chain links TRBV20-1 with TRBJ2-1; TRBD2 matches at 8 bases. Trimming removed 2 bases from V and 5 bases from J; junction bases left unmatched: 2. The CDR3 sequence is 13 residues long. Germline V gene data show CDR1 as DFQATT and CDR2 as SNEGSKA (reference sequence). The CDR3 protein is CSARTSGNNEQFF. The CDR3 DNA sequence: TGCAGTGCTAGAACTAGCGGAAACAATGAGCAGTTCTTC.

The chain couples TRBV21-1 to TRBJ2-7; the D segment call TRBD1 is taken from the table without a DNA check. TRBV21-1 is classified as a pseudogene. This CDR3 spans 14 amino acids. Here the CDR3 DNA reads TGTGCCAGCAGCAAAAGCCGCAGGGGGTCCGAGCAGTACTTC. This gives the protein CASSKSRRGSEQYF.

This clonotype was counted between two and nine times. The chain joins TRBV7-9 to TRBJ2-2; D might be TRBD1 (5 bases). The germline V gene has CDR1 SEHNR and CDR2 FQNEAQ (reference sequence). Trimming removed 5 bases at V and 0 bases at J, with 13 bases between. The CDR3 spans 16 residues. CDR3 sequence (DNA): TGTGCCAGCAGCCCCACAGGCCTCCCGAACACCGGGGAGCTGTTTTTT. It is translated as CASSPTGLPNTGELFF.

DNA for the CDR3: TGCAGCGTTGCCGTCGGAGCTAATGAGCAGTTCTTC. Amino acid sequence: CSVAVGANEQFF. This chain connects TRBV29-1 to TRBJ2-1; D is ambiguous. V was shortened by 4 bases and J by 7 bases, with 11 bases between the two germline ends. The CDR3 sequence is 12 residues long. Germline V gives CDR1 SQVTM, CDR2 ANQGSEA.

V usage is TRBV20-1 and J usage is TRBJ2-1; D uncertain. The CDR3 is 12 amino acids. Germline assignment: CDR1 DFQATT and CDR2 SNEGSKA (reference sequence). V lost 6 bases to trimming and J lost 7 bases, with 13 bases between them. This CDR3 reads CSAPSLGNEQFF. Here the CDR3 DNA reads TGCAGTGCCCCGTCCCTGGGTAATGAGCAGTTCTTC.

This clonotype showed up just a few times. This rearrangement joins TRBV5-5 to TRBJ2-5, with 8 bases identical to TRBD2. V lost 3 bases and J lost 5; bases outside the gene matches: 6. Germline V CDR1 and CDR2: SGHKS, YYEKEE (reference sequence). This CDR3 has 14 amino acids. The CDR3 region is CASSSGLAAETQYF. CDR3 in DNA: TGTGCCAGCAGCTCCGGACTAGCCGCGGAGACCCAGTACTTC. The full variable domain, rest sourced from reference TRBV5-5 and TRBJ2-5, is DAGVTQSPTHLIKTRGQQVTLRCSPISGHKSVSWYQQVLGQGPQFIFQYYEKEERGRGNFPDRFSARQFPNYSSELNVNALLLGDSALYLCASSSGLAAETQYFGPGTRLLVL.